This paragraph reports one T cell receptor (beta chain). This clone qualifies as medium-sized (0.01 to 0.1%). Its antigen is unknown. It has no much larger one-base neighbor in the sample; base qualities were not kept. This specimen belongs to a study of cytomegalovirus exposure and HLA in healthy donors (dated by TCRdb to the late 2010s). The study in broad terms: An earlier analysis of some 620 of the donors reported about 280 Gb of sequence data and about 120 million unique TCR beta sequences obtained from about 200 million T cells. Typing coverage varied by locus: about 620-640 donors for A, B, C, DRB1 and DQB1; under 550 for DQA1; nearly 610 for DPA1; around 490 for DPB1. Rather than drawing on any new phenotypic data, the later analysis identified candidate immune exposures from TCR beta sequences and the way those sequences occurred across donors. All discovery cohort repertoires had been generated on a single sequencing platform. Roughly five DR-DQ haplotypes were treated as single units for association and clustering because of strong linkage in the cohort. In a later genetic analysis, genome-wide SNP genotypes for about three fifths of the roughly 670 donors were used, and that subset was treated as a discovery cohort. HLA typing included class I and class II loci at four-digit resolution. Among a few hundred genotyped donors of the cohort, an average of roughly 240,000 unique TCR beta nucleotide sequences were sequenced per donor, around 20% of them non-productive. Among the roughly 370 genotyped donors, about 83% belonged to the genetic ancestry cluster associated with self-reported Caucasian donors. A later analysis re-analyzed previously published TCR beta repertoires from 550 to 700 donors and added high-resolution HLA genotyping to study TCR occurrence patterns. The study combined high-throughput TCR immunosequencing, statistical association of individual TCRs with disease status, and machine learning to predict cytomegalovirus infection status. An early release that covered fewer than 750 HLA-typed donors contained about 300 gigabases of sequencing data and some 87 million unique TCR sequences. The study aimed to test whether cataloging public T cell receptors could reveal signatures of past pathogen exposure. Alongside the repertoire data, information on donor age, sex, ethnicity and CMV serostatus was compiled. Along with the roughly 700-subject first cohort, a separate validation cohort of about 110 different subjects was used. The study profiled the T cell repertoires of 500 to 800 subjects by immunosequencing and related them to cytomegalovirus serostatus. An earlier analysis of 587 of the donors used high-throughput TCR beta sequencing to judge whether each TCR beta V gene segment behaved as functional or pseudogenic. The paper's findings and limits, for the study overall: The only immune exposure information available for the cohort was CMV serostatus. An earlier analysis of 587 of the donors showed that most TCR beta V segments appeared in productive rearrangements either about 87% or about 30% of the time, which broadly matched IMGT annotations. In a later analysis, TCR association rates were found to vary across HLA loci, with the most associated TCRs seen for DRB1 alleles and the fewest for HLA-C alleles. Because counts were too low, 15 to 20 rarely observed V segments, including chromosome 9 orphons, were excluded from the earlier analysis of under 650 of the donors. Roughly uniform sequencing depth across donors was assumed in presence/absence analyses, although this assumption may not hold. A cluster of highly shared sequence variants was judged likely to represent a technical artifact of the sequencing pipeline. In this cohort, only TCR beta chains were sequenced, and detectable features were limited by the absence of alpha or paired-chain data. The authors suggested that the approach could potentially be generalized to other disease states and immunological phenotypes. A later genetic analysis reported fewer N-insertions in productive TCRs among donors in an Asian-associated ancestry cluster than the roughly 620-donor mean. According to a later analysis, most CMV-associated TCR beta chains appeared to be HLA-restricted, and the HLA associations seemed to be driven largely by CMV exposure. A later genetic analysis associated a missense DCLRE1C variant with V-gene and J-gene trimming of TCR beta chains, and an independent cohort replicated the association. A further reported finding was that TCR beta sequences accurately predicted the HLA-A and HLA-B alleles for most subjects in the first cohort. In a later analysis, around 15,000 TCR beta sequences were associated with specific HLA alleles at a false discovery rate of 0.05. Strong co-occurrence of HLA alleles, especially DR and DQ, made assigning TCR associations to individual alleles difficult. Several of the top co-occurrence clusters appeared to be linked to parvovirus B19, influenza, CMV and Epstein-Barr virus, according to a later analysis. Linkage disequilibrium might explain the correlated functional status among segregating V segments, but an unknown experimental factor could not be excluded. Three of the identified cytomegalovirus-associated TCR beta chains were confirmed in vitro to be specific for cytomegalovirus antigens. While some public TCRs were present in many individuals, most TCR sequences turned up only very rarely across donors. Because HLA typing was unavailable for some donors at each locus, only the typed subset was used in association tests. In a later analysis, HLA-associated TCR beta chains were found to be more clonally expanded and to have lower generation probabilities than equally common non-associated chains. The classifier was reported to diagnose cytomegalovirus status with high specificity and sensitivity in both the original and validation cohorts. The study listed 164 TCR beta chains as associated with cytomegalovirus. Some IMGT-functional V segments, including TRBV6-2 and TRBV6-3, could not be distinguished by the 87-base-pair reads and were therefore excluded.

The cohort was made up of approximately 670 healthy bone marrow donors. All cohort members were sampled while nominally healthy, although unrecorded immune exposures were likely present. The donor was CMV seronegative and was included in the group of under 450 seronegative cohort members. Each donor provided a peripheral blood sample, and peripheral blood mononuclear cells were used for TCR beta sequencing. The Qiagen DNeasy Blood Extraction Kit was used to extract genomic DNA from the blood cell samples. Library preparation used the immunoSEQ multiplex PCR assay. A mixture of 60 forward primers for TCR Vbeta segments and 13 reverse primers for TCR Jbeta segments was used in the multiplex PCR. Amplification of the CDR3 region of rearranged TCR beta genes was performed with a multiplex PCR assay on genomic DNA. On the Illumina HiSeq System, the amplified TCR beta libraries were sequenced as 87-base-pair reads. Under the source paper's analysis protocol: Across the roughly 700 repertoires, a later analysis counted some 80 million unique TCR beta chains, some 11 million of which were shared by at least two donors. Raw reads were error-corrected and collapsed into unique sequences by a nearest-neighbor algorithm in which closely related sequences were merged to remove PCR and sequencing errors. To assign V, D and J gene segments, CDR3 sequences were aligned to IMGT reference sequences. For a sequence to be retained, a match of at least six nucleotides was required to both a V gene segment and a J gene segment. Rearrangements were called productive when the CDR3 lacked stop codons and stayed in frame with V and J; all others were non-productive. Following IMGT convention, CDR3 was defined as the stretch from the second conserved V-encoded cysteine up to the conserved J-encoded phenylalanine. Sequences without an unambiguous match to a single V gene segment were excluded from the earlier analysis of about 630 of the donors. An earlier analysis of a few hundred of the donors called V segments functional above 56.7% productive rearrangements and segregating when the between-donor standard deviation exceeded 5%. A statistical classification framework was built to diagnose cytomegalovirus status from the catalog of TCR beta chain sequences. In a later analysis, TCR nucleotide sequences were compared against IMGT/GENE-DB human TR gene sequences so that V and J genes could be assigned. The TCRdist pipeline was used in a later analysis to assign CDR3 sequences and most-parsimonious VDJ recombination scenarios. In a later analysis, each TCR beta chain was defined by its CDR3 amino acid sequence together with its V-gene family, and reads without a unique V-gene family were excluded. As a way to deal with suspected cross-contamination and a sequencing artifact, a later analysis dropped approximately 570 nucleotide sequences that were highly shared and had low generation probability. A later analysis calculated a clonal expansion index for each public chain from normalized within-repertoire ranks of inferred template counts. A later analysis computed generation probabilities with a VDJ recombination model fitted to out-of-frame rearrangements, and checked the results against IGoR. Hypergeometric tests were used in a later analysis to score TCR-TCR, TCR-HLA and TCR-CMV co-occurrence, with a repertoire-size bias correction applied to the TCR pairs. A later analysis estimated false discovery rates by permuting HLA or CMV assignments 20 times. In a later analysis, co-occurring TCRs were grouped using DBSCAN, and TCRdist sequence similarity was added for clustering within HLA-allele-positive subsets. Co-occurrence clustering excluded repertoires with fewer than 30,000 or more than 120,000 public chains, plus five with anomalous nucleotide sharing. TCRdb re-hosts the immuneACCESS table, in-frame sequences only. Its copies lack some clones; in the studies checked, an unresolved V gene accounts for under half of them, and the cause for the rest is not known. D and trimming come from the DNA, and the V and J calls and clone size come from that table. The sample contains under 95,000 clones, roughly 8.2% of them found a single time. The top ten constitute 2% to 2.5% of the sample.

The CDR1 and CDR2 encoded by the germline V gene are MDHEN and SYDVKM. The CDR3 sequence holds 15 residues, the cysteine and phenylalanine included. This entry keeps only the CDR3 DNA: 45 bases, framed from base 1. Trimming takes 3 bases off V and 10 bases off J; junction bases not matched to a gene: 10. The receptor's source is a man aged 50-59 years in good health and CMV-seronegative. This chain joins TRBV28 to TRBJ1-5; 9 nucleotides in the junction match TRBD1. The sequenced sample was PBMCs. The CDR3 amino acid sequence is: CASSLFGQGLEPQHF. The DNA is TGTGCCAGCAGTTTGTTCGGACAGGGGTTAGAACCCCAGCATTTT.